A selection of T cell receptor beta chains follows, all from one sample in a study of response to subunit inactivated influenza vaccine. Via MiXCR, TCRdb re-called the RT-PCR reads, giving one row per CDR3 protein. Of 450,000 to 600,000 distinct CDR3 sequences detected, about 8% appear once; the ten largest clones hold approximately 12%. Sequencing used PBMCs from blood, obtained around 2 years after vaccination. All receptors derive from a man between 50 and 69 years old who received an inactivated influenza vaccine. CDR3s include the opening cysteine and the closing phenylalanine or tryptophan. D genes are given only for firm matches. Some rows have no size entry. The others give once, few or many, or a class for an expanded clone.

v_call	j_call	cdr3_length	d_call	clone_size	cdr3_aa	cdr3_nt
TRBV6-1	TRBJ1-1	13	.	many	CASSRGTNWQAFF	TGTGCCAGCAGCCGCGGGACAAATTGGCAAGCTTTCTTT
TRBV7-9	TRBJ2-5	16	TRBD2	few	CASSFSLRGGLETQYF	TGTGCCAGCAGCTTCAGTCTGCGGGGGGGCCTGGAGACCCAGTACTTC
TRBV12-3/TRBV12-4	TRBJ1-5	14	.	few	CASSSGGGNQPQHF	TGTGCCAGCAGTTCTGGGGGTGGCAATCAGCCCCAGCATTTT
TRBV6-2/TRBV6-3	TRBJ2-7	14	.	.	CASSTVGRRGEQYF	TGTGCCAGCAGTACCGTGGGACGAAGGGGCGAGCAGTACTTC
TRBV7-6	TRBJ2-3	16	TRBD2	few	CASSQGLAGGVPTQYF	TGTGCCAGCAGCCAAGGACTAGCGGGAGGGGTACCTACGCAGTATTTT
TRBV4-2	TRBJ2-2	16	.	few	CASSLPELGNTGELFF	TGTGCCAGCAGCCTACCAGAGTTGGGGAACACCGGGGAGCTGTTTTTT
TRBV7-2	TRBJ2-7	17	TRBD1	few	CASSLVPSDRPIHEQYF	TGTGCCAGCAGCTTAGTCCCTTCGGACAGGCCGATCCACGAGCAGTACTTC
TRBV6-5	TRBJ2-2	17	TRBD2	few	CASSYSWTSGITGELFF	TGTGCCAGCAGTTACTCATGGACTAGCGGGATCACCGGGGAGCTGTTTTTT
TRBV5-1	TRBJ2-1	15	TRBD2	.	CASSRASGGANEQFF	TGCGCCAGCAGCAGAGCTAGCGGGGGGGCCAATGAGCAGTTCTTC
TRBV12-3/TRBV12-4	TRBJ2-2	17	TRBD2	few	CASSLGLAGADTGELFF	TGTGCCAGCAGTTTAGGGCTAGCGGGAGCAGACACCGGGGAGCTGTTTTTT
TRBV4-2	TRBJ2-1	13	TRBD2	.	CASSPPGTSFRIF	TGTGCCAGCAGCCCTCCCGGGACTAGCTTTAGGATCTTC
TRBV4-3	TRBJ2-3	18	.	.	CASSQDGIRGAATDTQYF	TGCGCCAGCAGCCAGGATGGTATAAGGGGGGCCGCCACAGATACGCAGTATTTT
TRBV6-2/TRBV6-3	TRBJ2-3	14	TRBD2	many	CASRPRGSRDTQYF	TGTGCCAGCCGGCCGCGCGGGAGCCGGGATACGCAGTATTTT
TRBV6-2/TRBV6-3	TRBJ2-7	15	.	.	CASRPLRELSYEQYF	TGTGCCAGCAGACCCCTCAGGGAACTTTCCTACGAGCAGTACTTC
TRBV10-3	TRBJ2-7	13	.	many	CAISDTRANEQYF	TGTGCCATCAGTGATACCAGGGCCAACGAGCAGTACTTC
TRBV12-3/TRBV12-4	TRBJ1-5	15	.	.	CASSFSGRGNQPQHF	TGTGCCAGCAGTTTTTCGGGCAGGGGCAATCAGCCCCAGCATTTT
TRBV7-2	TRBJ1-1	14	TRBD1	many	CASRGTGGFLEAFF	TGTGCCAGCAGAGGGACAGGGGGATTTCTTGAAGCTTTCTTT
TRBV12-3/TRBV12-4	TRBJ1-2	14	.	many	CASSRTTQGYGYTF	TGTGCCAGCAGCCGGACCACGCAGGGCTATGGCTACACCTTC
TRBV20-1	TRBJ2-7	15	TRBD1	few	CSARVGTGDPYEQYF	TGCAGTGCTAGGGTAGGGACAGGGGATCCATACGAGCAGTACTTC
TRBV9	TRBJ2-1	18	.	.	CASSRGSGDGVGLNEQFF	TGTGCCAGCAGTCGAGGCAGTGGGGACGGTGTGGGACTCAATGAGCAGTTCTTC
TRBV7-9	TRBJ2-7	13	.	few	CASSRRDSYEQYF	TGTGCCAGCAGCCGAAGGGATTCCTACGAGCAGTACTTC
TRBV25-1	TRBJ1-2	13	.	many	CASSDRGYYGYTF	TGTGCCAGCAGTGATCGGGGCTACTATGGCTACACCTTC
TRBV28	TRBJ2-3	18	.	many	CASSLFQLSGIHTDTQYF	TGTGCCAGCAGTTTATTTCAGTTATCGGGGATCCACACAGATACGCAGTATTTT
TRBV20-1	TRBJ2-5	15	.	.	CSVRPTRDYQETQYF	TGCAGTGTTAGGCCGACCCGGGACTACCAAGAGACCCAGTACTTC
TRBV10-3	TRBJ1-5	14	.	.	CAISWDSPTDTQHF	TGTGCCATCAGTTGGGACTCCCCCACAGATACGCAGCATTTT
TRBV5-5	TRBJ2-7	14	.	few	CASSSVGRSHEQYF	TGTGCCAGCAGCTCCGTGGGCAGGTCCCACGAGCAGTACTTC
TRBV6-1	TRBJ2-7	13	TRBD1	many	CASTAGGRNEQYF	TGTGCCAGCACCGCAGGGGGCCGGAACGAGCAGTACTTC